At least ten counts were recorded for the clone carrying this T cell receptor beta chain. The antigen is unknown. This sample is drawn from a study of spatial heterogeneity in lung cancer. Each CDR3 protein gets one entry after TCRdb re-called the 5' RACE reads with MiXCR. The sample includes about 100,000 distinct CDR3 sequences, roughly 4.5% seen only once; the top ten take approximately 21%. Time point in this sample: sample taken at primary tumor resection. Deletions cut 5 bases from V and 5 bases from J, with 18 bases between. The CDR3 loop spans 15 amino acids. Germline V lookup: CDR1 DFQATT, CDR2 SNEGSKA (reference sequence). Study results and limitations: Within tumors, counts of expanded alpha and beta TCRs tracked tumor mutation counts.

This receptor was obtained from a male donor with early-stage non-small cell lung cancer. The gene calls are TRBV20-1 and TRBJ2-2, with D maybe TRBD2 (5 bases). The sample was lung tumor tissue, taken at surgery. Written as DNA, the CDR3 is TGCAGTGCTGGTCTATGGGGAGTCGGGACCGGGGAGCTGTTTTTT. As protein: CSAGLWGVGTGELFF.